What follows are 23 T cell receptor beta chains derived from one specimen sequenced in a study of shared T cell receptors in the human thymus. Sequenced by immunoSEQ multiplex PCR; TCRdb stores in-frame clones only, minus some. Among hundreds of thousands of clones, 88% were seen once, and the ten largest hold 0.0085% to 0.012%. The sample was also linked to a second study, of human thymus T cells.

The sequenced sample consisted of thymocytes. The origin of the receptors is a boy in the first two years of life with a congenital heart defect.

The chain recombines TRBV12-5 with TRBJ1-1, with a tentative D call TRBD1 (5 bases). The CDR3 is 17 residues long. From germline, CDR1 is LGHNT and CDR2 FRNRAP. V was trimmed by 0 bases and J by 1 base, leaving 15 bases between them. CDR3 in amino acids: CASGLVWGGGSNTEAFF. As DNA, the CDR3 is TGTGCTAGTGGTTTGGTATGGGGCGGGGGTTCGAACACTGAAGCTTTCTTT.

This clone was seen once. The chain joins TRBV6-1 to TRBJ1-6, with 8 bases fitting TRBD1. The length of the CDR3 is 15 residues. Germline loops: CDR1 MNHNS, CDR2 SASEGT. Unmatched junction bases numbered 7, after V lost 8 bases and J lost 4 bases. CDR3 in DNA: TGTGCCAGCTCTTGGACAGGGTGGTATAATTCACCCCTCCACTTT. This translates into CASSWTGWYNSPLHF.

The chain joins TRBV23-1 to TRBJ2-7, with D possibly being TRBD1 (6 bases). TRBV23-1 is assigned to the ORF class and has an uncertain function. Trimming removed 6 bases at V and 6 bases at J, with 18 bases between. CDR3 length: 14 residues. CDR3 sequence (DNA): TGCGCCAGCAGCATAGCAGGGGCCTTGGTCGAGCAGTACTTC. Translation: CASSIAGALVEQYF.

The genes are TRBV9 and TRBJ2-1, with 10 nucleotides matching TRBD2. The CDR3 is 15 amino acids. Trimming at V came to 0 bases and at J to 7 bases, leaving 4 bases not matched to a gene. In germline, CDR1 is SGDLS, CDR2 YYNGEE. In DNA, the CDR3 is TGTGCCAGCAGCGTAGGGACTAGCGGCAAGAATGAGCAGTTCTTC. This sequence encodes CASSVGTSGKNEQFF.

The chain uses TRBV7-8 and TRBJ1-1; D gene uncertain. Per the germline V gene, CDR1 is SGHVS and CDR2 is FQNEAQ. Trimming pared 4 bases from V and 7 bases from J, leaving 7 bases between. The CDR3 has 11 amino acids. The CDR3 DNA reads as TGTGCCAGCAGCTCCGGAGATGAAGCTTTCTTT. It translates to CASSSGDEAFF.

Details on this clone: Its ends do not fully match the called genes, so a read error is possible. This chain links TRBV7-2 with TRBJ1-3; D is unresolved. Germline lookup yields CDR1 SGHTA and CDR2 FQGNSA. The CDR3 has 13 residues. CDR3 DNA: TGTGCCAGCAGCTTTCTCTCTGGAGACACCATATATTTT. This codes for CASSFLSGDTIYF.

The rearrangement links TRBV12-5 to TRBJ2-7, with a tentative D call TRBD1 (6 bases). This CDR3 spans 18 amino acids. Trimming removed 0 bases from V and 3 bases from J, with 21 bases in between. Looked up from germline, CDR1 is LGHNT and CDR2 is FRNRAP. The CDR3 spells CASGLVEAPLQTGYEQYF. The CDR3 region has the DNA TGTGCTAGTGGTTTGGTAGAAGCCCCCTTACAGACAGGCTACGAGCAGTACTTC.

This chain links TRBV15 with TRBJ2-7; the D gene is possibly TRBD1 (5 bases). CDR1 is LNHNV and CDR2 is YYDKDF in the germline V gene (reference sequence). The CDR3 runs to 15 residues. The V and J ends lost 5 bases and 0 bases respectively, with 14 bases between them. The CDR3 nucleotides read TGTGCCACCAGCCGGAAGCAGGGCAGCTCCTACGAGCAGTACTTC. This sequence encodes CATSRKQGSSYEQYF.

The V call is TRBV2, the J call TRBJ1-1; D call uncertain. Germline-derived CDR1 and CDR2 are SNHLY and FYNNEI. Trimming took off 2 bases at V and 1 base at J, with 8 bases between the two ends. CDR3 size: 14 residues. The CDR3 coding sequence is TGTGCCAGCAGTGAACCCCAGGCGAACACTGAAGCTTTCTTT. This gives the protein CASSEPQANTEAFF.

This chain links TRBV2 with TRBJ2-1, with 12 bases matching TRBD2. The CDR3 has 17 amino acids. CDR1 and CDR2 (germline): SNHLY, FYNNEI. After removal of 6 bases from V and 3 bases from J, the junction contained 9 bases not matched to a gene. CDR3 loop: CASRPSGLAGFYNEQFF. DNA for the CDR3: TGTGCCAGCAGGCCATCCGGACTAGCGGGATTCTACAATGAGCAGTTCTTC.

In this sample, this clone turned up a few times. V and J are TRBV7-9 and TRBJ1-2; 7 nucleotides line up with TRBD1. The V segment lost 5 bases and the J segment 6 bases; nucleotides outside the gene matches: 9. The CDR3 has 14 residues. Germline CDR1 SEHNR, CDR2 FQNEAQ (reference sequence). The DNA of the CDR3 is TGTGCCAGCAGCAGCGGACAGGCGGGGAATGGCTACACCTTC. Translating it yields CASSSGQAGNGYTF. Supplemented by reference TRBV7-9 and TRBJ1-2, the full variable domain reads DTGVSQNPRHKITKRGQNVTFRCDPISEHNRLYWYRQTLGQGPEFLTYFQNEAQLEKSRLLSDRFSAERPKGSFSTLEIQRTEQGDSAMYLCASSSGQAGNGYTFGSGTRLTVV.

V is TRBV9 and J is TRBJ2-1; the match to TRBD2 covers 9 bases. Germline loops: CDR1 SGDLS, CDR2 YYNGEE. Unmatched junction bases numbered 11, after V lost 4 bases and J lost 6 bases. The CDR3 length is 16 residues. The CDR3 nucleotides read TGTGCCAGCAGCCTAGAAGGCACTAGCGGGCGCAATGAGCAGTTCTTC. Translating gives CASSLEGTSGRNEQFF.

The rearrangement links TRBV28 to TRBJ1-1; D is perhaps TRBD1 (6 bases). The V and J ends lost 5 bases and 4 bases respectively, with 8 bases between them. Germline values: CDR1 MDHEN, CDR2 SYDVKM. This CDR3 is built from 12 residues. The CDR3 sequence: CASSRGITEAFF. In DNA, the CDR3 is TGTGCCAGCAGTAGGGGGATCACTGAAGCTTTCTTT.

The V call is TRBV18, the J call TRBJ2-7; 12 bases map to TRBD2. This CDR3 has 16 amino acids. From germline, CDR1 is KGHSH and CDR2 LQKENI. The junction had 7 bases not matched to a gene; V was cut back by 3 bases and J by 4 bases. The CDR3 DNA reads as TGTGCCAGCTCACCGACTAGCGGGAGTACAAAGTACGAGCAGTACTTC. Protein product: CASSPTSGSTKYEQYF.

This clone was seen just once. The V and J genes are TRBV4-3 and TRBJ2-3, with D uncertain. CDR3 length: 13 amino acids. CDR1 is LGHNA and CDR2 is YSLEER in the germline V gene. Trimming left V 4 bases short and J 9 bases short, with 14 bases between. CDR3 protein: CASSPSTVKTQYF. The DNA for the CDR3 is TGCGCCAGCAGCCCATCAACGGTGAAGACGCAGTATTTT.

V and J are TRBV5-1 and TRBJ2-4; 10 nucleotides agree with TRBD1. CDR3 length: 16 residues. Germline-derived CDR1 and CDR2 are SGHRS and YFSETQ. J lost 8 bases, V lost 0 bases, and 8 bases had no gene match. CDR3 sequence reads: CASSLARTGGEDIQYF. The CDR3 region has the DNA TGCGCCAGCAGCTTGGCCCGGACAGGGGGTGAAGACATTCAGTACTTC.

The chain has TRBV6-5 and TRBJ1-1; the D is unclear. Germline V lookup: CDR1 MNHEY, CDR2 SVGAGI. The V end lost 2 bases, the J end lost 4 bases, and 14 bases lay between the germline ends. The CDR3 has 15 residues. The CDR3 DNA reads as TGTGCCAGCAGTTACCAAGAGGGTTCGCGCACTGAAGCTTTCTTT. It translates to CASSYQEGSRTEAFF.

The chain couples TRBV25-1 to TRBJ2-1, with 7 bases that match TRBD2. The junction had 15 bases not matched to a gene; V was cut back by 2 bases and J by 8 bases. The CDR3 consists of 17 residues. CDR1 and CDR2 from the germline V gene are MGHDK and SYGVNS. The DNA for the CDR3 is TGTGCCAGCAGTGAACTAGCGGCTAGTCCCATTGACGATGAGCAGTTCTTC. Its protein product is CASSELAASPIDDEQFF.

The chain uses TRBV11-2 and TRBJ2-7, with D tentatively TRBD1 (6 bases). The CDR3 length is 16 residues. CDR1 is SGHAT and CDR2 is FQNNGV in the germline V gene. Trimming shortened V by 5 bases and J by 0 bases, and 17 bases separated the two germline ends. The CDR3 DNA sequence: TGTGCCAGCAGCCCGATAACAGGGACCAGCTCCTACGAGCAGTACTTC. This gives the protein CASSPITGTSSYEQYF.

This chain uses TRBV4-3 with TRBJ2-3; a possible D gene is TRBD1 (7 bases). Germline V gives CDR1 LGHNA, CDR2 YSLEER. Deletions cut 0 bases from V and 13 bases from J, with 20 bases between. CDR3 length: 15 amino acids. The CDR3 bases are TGCGCCAGCAGCCAAGATAGGGGGCTAGCGAGGGAGGAGTATTTT. It specifies CASSQDRGLAREEYF.

V and J are TRBV27 and TRBJ2-7, with 7 bases fitting TRBD1. The germline V gene encodes CDR1 MNHEY and CDR2 SMNVEV (reference sequence). The CDR3 runs to 15 residues. The V and J ends lost 7 bases and 4 bases, in that order; junction bases with no gene match: 13. CDR3 in DNA: TGTGCCAGCACTACACGGGCAGGGGGTTCGTACGAGCAGTACTTC. Protein sequence: CASTTRAGGSYEQYF.

This sequence joins TRBV2 and TRBJ2-1; D is perhaps TRBD2 (6 bases). Trimming took off 7 bases at V and 4 bases at J, with 17 bases between the two ends. CDR1 is SNHLY, CDR2 FYNNEI, per germline. There are 15 residues in the CDR3. The CDR3 loop is CASIERASDYNEQFF. The CDR3 nucleotides read TGTGCCAGCATCGAAAGGGCTAGCGATTACAATGAGCAGTTCTTC.

V usage is TRBV5-1 and J usage is TRBJ2-7; tentative D call: TRBD2 (6 bases). With 4 bases removed from V and 6 bases from J, the gap between germline ends came to 14 bases. In germline, CDR1 is SGHRS, CDR2 YFSETQ. This CDR3 comprises 13 residues. CDR3: CASSPLRGSEQYF. CDR3 coding DNA: TGCGCCAGCAGCCCGCTCCGGGGGTCCGAGCAGTACTTC.